This TCR beta chain originates from a study of blood T cell repertoires in COVID-19. Whole-study context: Specimens from acute and convalescent COVID-19 originated in the United States, Italy and Spain. T cells, B-cell-depleted T cells, or PBMCs provided the cDNA or gDNA that served as material.

Germline CDR1 SGHAT, CDR2 FQNNGV. The CDR3 covers 15 residues. V lost 5 bases to trimming and J lost 2 bases; unmatched junction nucleotides: 3. This clone was seen a few times. Authors' methods: Amplification of reference gene primers provided the estimated nucleated cell counts. TCRdb keeps only in-frame clones here, not all; method: immunoSEQ multiplex PCR. V and J calls and clone size are as listed in that table; D and trimming were resolved from the DNA. The table shows hundreds of thousands of clones, with about 89% occurring only once. A Seattle source enrolled patients during active infection and followed them longitudinally.

The sequencing sample was made of peripheral blood. This receptor was identified in a woman aged 50 to 60 with COVID-19, enrolled during active disease. The genes are TRBV11-2 and TRBJ2-1; 10 nucleotides agree with TRBD2. The CDR3 sequence is CASSPSGGAYNEQFF. CDR3 nucleotides: TGTGCCAGCAGCCCCAGCGGGGGGGCCTACAATGAGCAGTTCTTC.